Presented here are 25 T cell receptor beta chains from one specimen sequenced in a study of T-cell reconstitution after alpha-beta-depleted transplantation in children. Construction of the TCRbeta library involved unique molecular identifiers. Using its own MiXCR run on the PCR reads, TCRdb lists one record per CDR3 protein. The sample holds some 490,000 distinct CDR3 sequences, 12% seen once. Sequenced here: PBMCs from the stem cell graft donor, sampled from the stem cell graft. These receptors were obtained from a human donor who donated a stem cell graft to a child with combined immunodeficiency.

The sample holds a few counts of this clonotype. The chain uses TRBV9 and TRBJ2-1, with D hard to call. Trimming took 0 bases from V and 9 from J, leaving 16 bases between them. The CDR3 runs 15 residues. Germline-derived CDR1 and CDR2 are SGDLS and YYNGEE. DNA of the CDR3: TGTGCCAGCAGCGTAGGGGCAGTTCCCATCTTTGAGCAGTTCTTC. It is translated as CASSVGAVPIFEQFF. Looking up the rest from reference TRBV9 and TRBJ2-1 gives the full variable domain: DSGVTQTPKHLITATGQRVTLRCSPRSGDLSVYWYQQSLDQGLQFLIQYYNGEERAKGNILERFSAQQFPDLHSELNLSSLELGDSALYFCASSVGAVPIFEQFFGPGTRLTVL.

This clonotype showed up many times. The rearrangement uses TRBV28 and TRBJ2-7, with 8 bases aligning to TRBD1. V lost 10 bases, J lost 9 bases, and 17 bases stayed unmatched. This CDR3 region has 14 residues. Germline values: CDR1 MDHEN, CDR2 SYDVKM. The CDR3 nucleotides read TGTGCCAACAATTACCCGGACAGGGAGATAGGGCAGTACTTC. It is translated as CANNYPDREIGQYF.

Here the CDR3 DNA reads TGTGCCAGCAGCTTAGTAACGTATGGGAGCGGGGCGTACCAAGAGACCCAGTACTTC. Amino acids: CASSLVTYGSGAYQETQYF. This chain links TRBV7-6 with TRBJ2-5, with 7 nucleotides matching TRBD2. The germline CDR1 and CDR2 sequences are SGHVS and FNYEAQ. The length of the CDR3 is 19 residues. The J segment lost 0 bases and the V segment lost 1 base, leaving 14 bases of the junction unmatched.

This clonotype was seen repeatedly, ten times or more. The chain has TRBV15 and TRBJ2-2; unclear D gene. The CDR3 is 14 residues long. Germline loops: CDR1 LNHNV, CDR2 YYDKDF (reference sequence). The V end was cut by 0 bases, the J end by 5 bases, with 7 bases between. CDR3 in amino acids: CATSRDLGTGELFF. CDR3 bases: TGTGCCACCAGCAGAGATCTCGGGACCGGGGAGCTGTTTTTT.

This clonotype was seen many times. The chain carries TRBV7-3 and TRBJ1-1; 11 positions match TRBD1. This CDR3 has 14 residues. Germline lookup yields CDR1 SGHTA and CDR2 FQGTGA. V gave up 2 bases and J gave up 5 bases; unmatched junction bases: 1. In nucleotides, the CDR3 is TGTGCCAGCAGCTTAGGGGACAGGGGGACTGAAGCTTTCTTT. It translates to CASSLGDRGTEAFF.

This clonotype was seen only a few times. V is TRBV11-2 and J is TRBJ2-7; TRBD1 agrees at 7 bases. CDR1 and CDR2 (germline): SGHAT, FQNNGV. With V trimmed by 0 bases and J by 6 bases, 8 bases remained unmatched. The CDR3 has 15 residues. CDR3 loop: CASSLDVTGSREQYF. The CDR3 DNA is TGTGCCAGCAGCTTAGATGTGACAGGGTCGCGCGAGCAGTACTTC.

This clonotype was counted at least ten times. The chain recombines TRBV12-3 or TRBV12-4 with TRBJ2-1; 7 nucleotides agree with TRBD2. J was trimmed by 4 bases and V by 7 bases; bases with no gene match: 7. The CDR3 covers 14 residues. This chain's CDR3 is CASTGGSLYNEQFF. In DNA, the CDR3 is TGTGCCAGCACCGGCGGGAGTCTGTACAATGAGCAGTTCTTC.

This clonotype appeared a few times. The rearrangement joins TRBV28 to TRBJ1-5; 8 bases align to TRBD1. The CDR3 is 15 residues long. V was pared by 3 bases and J by 3 bases, with 4 bases of the junction left unmatched. Germline V CDR1 and CDR2: MDHEN, SYDVKM. The CDR3 here is CASSFMDRDNQPQHF. As DNA, the CDR3 is TGTGCCAGCAGTTTTATGGACAGGGACAATCAGCCCCAGCATTTT.

The J gene is TRBJ2-5, the V gene TRBV27, with D uncertain. This CDR3 comprises 14 residues. In germline, CDR1 is MNHEY, CDR2 SMNVEV (reference sequence). Trimming shortened V by 5 bases and J by 5 bases, and 15 bases separated the two germline ends. CDR3 sequence reads: CASSLSKVGETQYF. The DNA for the CDR3 is TGTGCCAGCAGTCTTAGCAAAGTGGGTGAGACCCAGTACTTC.

This clonotype turned up a few times. The rearrangement uses TRBV3-1 and TRBJ1-2; no clear D gene. Trimming shortened V by 4 bases and J by 5 bases, and 11 bases separated the two germline ends. This CDR3 comprises 13 residues. CDR1 is LGHDT, CDR2 YNNKEL, per germline (reference sequence). The CDR3 protein is CASSPVQGYGYTF. The CDR3 DNA reads as TGTGCCAGCAGCCCGGTCCAAGGGTATGGCTACACCTTC.

The chain couples TRBV4-3 to TRBJ1-1, with TRBD1 as a possible D gene (6 bases). CDR3 length equals 14 residues. Trimming pared 1 base from V and 3 bases from J, leaving 9 bases between. Germline CDR1 and CDR2: LGHNA and YSLEER. The CDR3, as DNA: TGCGCCAGCAGCCAAGGGGGGGGCTACACTGAAGCTTTCTTT. It encodes CASSQGGGYTEAFF.

This clonotype occurred many times. The chain links TRBV5-6 to TRBJ2-5; D gene uncertain. The germline V and J ends were trimmed by 2 bases and 0 bases, with 5 bases remaining between them. The CDR3 spans 13 residues. Looked up from germline, CDR1 is SGHDT and CDR2 is YYEEEE. CDR3 nucleotides: TGTGCCAGCAGCTTCACTTACCAAGAGACCCAGTACTTC. Residues: CASSFTYQETQYF.

This clonotype was seen many times. The chain is built from TRBV6-2 or TRBV6-3 and TRBJ1-5; D unclear. The V gene lost 0 bases and the J gene lost 4 bases, with 10 bases spanning the gap. Per the germline V gene, CDR1 is MNHEY and CDR2 is SVGEGT. The CDR3 extends over 15 amino acids. The CDR3 nucleotides read TGTGCCAGCAGTTACTCGATTGAGGGTAATCAGCCCCAGCATTTT. It yields the protein CASSYSIEGNQPQHF.

As for this clonotype: This clone may be a read error of a much larger clone one base away. V and J are TRBV7-9 and TRBJ2-3; D possibly corresponds to TRBD1 (5 bases). V was cut by 2 bases and J by 7 bases, with 7 bases left in between. The germline V gene has CDR1 SEHNR and CDR2 FQNEAQ (reference sequence). This CDR3 comprises 12 residues. CDR3 bases: TGTGCCAGCAGCTTAACAGGATATACGCAGTATTTT. Translated, it gives CASSLTGYTQYF.

This clonotype was seen only a few times. V is TRBV12-3 or TRBV12-4 and J is TRBJ2-1; 9 positions match TRBD2. The V gene end was trimmed by 3 bases and the J gene end by 4 bases; junction bases not matched to a gene: 7. This CDR3 region has 16 residues. The CDR3 loop is CASSFSSGTSYNEQFF. The CDR3 DNA reads as TGTGCCAGCAGTTTTTCTAGCGGGACTTCTTACAATGAGCAGTTCTTC.

This clonotype was found a few times. The rearrangement joins TRBV24-1 to TRBJ2-3; no clear D. V was trimmed by 4 bases and J by 6 bases, leaving 13 bases between them. The germline gives CDR1 KGHDR, CDR2 SFDVKD. This CDR3 contains 14 residues. The CDR3 coding sequence is TGTGCCACCAGTGACCCCCTGATCCGGGATACGCAGTATTTT. It yields the protein CATSDPLIRDTQYF.

This chain connects TRBV5-6 to TRBJ2-2; the D call may be TRBD1 or TRBD2 (5 bases each). This CDR3 comprises 19 residues. Trimming shortened V by 2 bases and J by 1 base, and 21 bases separated the two germline ends. Germline CDR1 SGHDT, CDR2 YYEEEE. For the CDR3, the DNA is TGTGCCAGCAGCTTAGTGTGGGGGTCGGGGATGGTGAACACCGGGGAGCTGTTTTTT. The encoded protein is CASSLVWGSGMVNTGELFF.

This clonotype was seen repeatedly, ten times or more. The chain carries TRBV12-3 or TRBV12-4 and TRBJ2-6; 8 nucleotides match TRBD1. Unmatched junction bases numbered 5, after V lost 4 bases and J lost 3 bases. There are 16 residues in the CDR3. CDR3 DNA sequence: TGTGCCAGCAGTTACCGCAGGGGGCTTGGGGCCAACGTCCTGACTTTC. Translating it yields CASSYRRGLGANVLTF.

This clonotype was seen only a few times. This chain joins TRBV4-3 and TRBJ2-7; D not certain. The germline V gene encodes CDR1 LGHNA and CDR2 YSLEER. This CDR3 has 13 residues. The V and J ends lost 0 bases and 4 bases respectively, with 7 bases between them. Here the CDR3 DNA reads TGCGCCAGCAGCCAAGATTTGCTTTACGAGCAGTACTTC. Translating it yields CASSQDLLYEQYF.

This clonotype was seen many times. The chain uses TRBV9 and TRBJ2-2; TRBD1 matches at 7 bases. The CDR3 loop spans 15 amino acids. Germline trimming cut 7 bases from V and 3 bases from J; bases unmatched to any gene: 9. The germline CDR1 and CDR2 sequences are SGDLS and YYNGEE. The CDR3 spells CASQLGTVDTGELFF. The CDR3, as DNA: TGTGCCAGCCAACTAGGGACAGTCGACACCGGGGAGCTGTTTTTT.

This clonotype showed up many times. J is TRBJ1-5 and V is TRBV6-2 or TRBV6-3, with 10 nucleotides matching TRBD1. Germline CDR1 MNHEY, CDR2 SVGEGT. The V segment lost 4 bases and the J segment 4 bases; nucleotides outside the gene matches: 10. This CDR3 contains 17 residues. The CDR3 protein is CASSSTTGTGENQPQHF. The CDR3 DNA reads TGTGCCAGCAGTTCAACGACCGGGACAGGGGAAAATCAGCCCCAGCATTTT.

In its sample, this clonotype was seen many times. The rearrangement joins TRBV6-2 or TRBV6-3 to TRBJ2-6; 7 bases match TRBD1. The CDR3 length is 20 residues. V was pared by 0 bases and J by 0 bases, with 11 bases of the junction left unmatched. Germline CDR1 and CDR2: MNHEY and SVGEGT. The CDR3 here is CASSYSTKGDSNSGANVLTF. As DNA, the CDR3 is TGTGCCAGCAGTTACTCGACGAAAGGGGACAGCAACTCTGGGGCCAACGTCCTGACTTTC.

The genes are TRBV7-2 and TRBJ2-1, with D perhaps given as TRBD1 or TRBD2 (6 bases each). The germline V and J ends were trimmed by 6 bases and 5 bases, with 17 bases remaining between them. In germline, CDR1 is SGHTA, CDR2 FQGNSA. The CDR3 is made up of 15 amino acids. CDR3 residues: CASRAAEGGHNEQFF. The CDR3 DNA reads TGTGCCAGCAGGGCCGCGGAGGGGGGCCACAATGAGCAGTTCTTC.

CDR3 in amino acids: CSASPGSKFYNEQFF. CDR3 in DNA: TGCAGTGCTTCGCCAGGGTCTAAGTTTTACAATGAGCAGTTCTTC. The chain couples TRBV20-1 to TRBJ2-1, with a tentative D call TRBD1 (5 bases). The CDR3 contains 15 residues. V was cut by 5 bases and J by 4 bases, with 18 bases left in between. Germline CDR1 reads DFQATT; CDR2 reads SNEGSKA (reference sequence).

Regarding this clonotype: Its ends do not fully match the called genes, so a read error is possible. The CDR3 nucleotides read TGTACCATCAGTTCCTCTGACATCCTTAGCGGGGGAGTCCAAGAGACCCAGTACTTC. Translated, it gives CTISSSDILSGGVQETQYF. The V call is TRBV10-3, the J call TRBJ2-5; TRBD2 aligns across 9 bases. This CDR3 contains 19 residues. Germline loops: CDR1 ENHRY, CDR2 SYGVKD.